This record concerns one T cell receptor (beta chain) sequence. Its antigen is unidentified. The CDR3 covers 17 residues. After removal of 8 bases from V and 7 bases from J, the junction contained 14 bases not matched to a gene. From germline, CDR1 is SNHLY and CDR2 FYNNEI. Sequencing used immunoSEQ multiplex PCR; TCRdb keeps in-frame clones, though not all of them. The table shows approximately 200,000 clones, with roughly 92% occurring only once. These data come from a study of T cell responses to AZD1222 COVID-19 vaccine. Study findings and constraints: Most donors were white British and more were female, and clonal diversity was possibly underestimated. Only six or seven AZD1222 recipients were seropositive at baseline. The peak T cell response came first, and repertoires were sampled only after it.

Second doses were pooled across both intervals (about 4 or about 12 weeks). Sequencing used peripheral blood, obtained 28 days after the second AZD1222 dose. This receptor was obtained from an adult who received the AZD1222 COVID-19 vaccine. The V and J genes are TRBV2 and TRBJ2-1, with TRBD2 matching 13 bases. The CDR3 is CASLQGATSGRRNEQFF. The CDR3 coding sequence is TGTGCCAGCCTCCAGGGGGCGACTAGCGGGAGGAGGAATGAGCAGTTCTTC.